Listed below are T cell receptor beta chains from one sample, sequenced in a study of blood T cell repertoires in COVID-19. The method was immunoSEQ multiplex PCR; TCRdb's version includes in-frame clones alone and lacks a portion of them. Of 220,000 or so clones listed, 86% are singletons. Sequenced sample: peripheral blood. The receptors here all came from a woman in her forties or fifties with COVID-19, enrolled during active disease. Each CDR3 is given with its conserved first and last residue. Fields, in order: V gene, clone size, J gene, D gene, CDR3 protein, CDR3 DNA. The D gene is left open where the match is weak. Not every row has a clone size; where given, it reads once, few, many or a size class.

TRBV5-4,-,TRBJ2-5,-,CASSNRGGTQYF,TGTGCCAGCAGCAACAGGGGAGGGACCCAGTACTTC
TRBV11-3,-,TRBJ2-5,TRBD1,CASSPGQGAREETQYF,TGTGCCAGCAGCCCCGGTCAGGGGGCGAGGGAAGAGACCCAGTACTTC
TRBV29-1,-,TRBJ1-3,-,CGGVYGGAGNTIYF,TGCGGTGGCGTATATGGTGGGGCAGGAAACACCATATATTTT
TRBV5-1,few,TRBJ1-3,-,CASSQGNSGNTIYF,TGCGCCAGTTCCCAGGGAAACTCTGGAAACACCATATATTTT
TRBV12-3/TRBV12-4,-,TRBJ2-3,-,CASTLRGQDTQYF,TGTGCCAGCACCCTAAGGGGCCAAGATACGCAGTATTTT
TRBV6-5,-,TRBJ1-2,TRBD1,CASSSSGQGTFAGYTF,TGTGCCAGCAGTTCGTCAGGACAGGGTACATTCGCTGGCTACACCTTC
TRBV5-1,-,TRBJ2-3,TRBD2,CASSLERGGGDTQYF,TGCGCCAGCAGCTTGGAGCGGGGGGGCGGAGATACGCAGTATTTT
TRBV27,-,TRBJ1-1,-,CASSPLGQVNTEAFF,TGTGCCAGCAGTCCGCTGGGGCAGGTGAACACTGAAGCTTTCTTT
TRBV27,once,TRBJ2-1,-,CASRPRHPTNEQFF,TGTGCCAGCAGACCACGACATCCGACGAATGAGCAGTTCTTC
TRBV11-2,-,TRBJ2-3,TRBD2,CASSLGGGTDTQYF,TGTGCCAGCAGCCTTGGGGGGGGCACAGATACGCAGTATTTT
TRBV5-4,-,TRBJ1-2,TRBD1,CASSFTGGNGYTF,TGTGCCAGCAGCTTTACAGGGGGCAATGGCTACACCTTC
TRBV29-1,-,TRBJ1-2,TRBD1,CSVRDRGFGGYTF,TGCAGCGTCCGGGACAGGGGTTTTGGTGGCTACACCTTC
TRBV6-2/TRBV6-3,once,TRBJ1-2,-,CASSYPGSGGYTF,TGTGCCAGCAGTTACCCCGGGAGCGGTGGCTACACCTTC
TRBV3-1/TRBV3-2,few,TRBJ2-7,TRBD2,CASSHGTSGGYEQYF,TGTGCCAGCAGCCATGGAACTAGCGGGGGGTACGAGCAGTACTTC
TRBV28,few,TRBJ2-5,-,CASSLLPPDIKYF,TGTGCCAGCAGTTTATTGCCCCCCGACATTAAGTACTTC
TRBV13,-,TRBJ1-2,TRBD1,CASSLGGQGGGGNYGYTF,TGTGCCAGCAGCTTAGGAGGACAGGGTGGTGGGGGTAACTATGGCTACACCTTC
TRBV2,once,TRBJ1-3,-,CASIGQSSGNTIYF,TGTGCCAGCATCGGACAGAGCTCTGGAAACACCATATATTTT
TRBV28,-,TRBJ2-7,TRBD1,CASSFSGQGIYEQYF,TGTGCCAGCAGTTTCAGTGGACAGGGTATCTACGAGCAGTACTTC
TRBV10-3,-,TRBJ1-2,-,CAISAVTSPTSKYGYTF,TGTGCCATCAGTGCGGTCACTTCCCCAACCTCGAAGTATGGCTACACCTTC
TRBV4-3,-,TRBJ2-7,TRBD1,CASSLGDRATSYEQYF,TGCGCCAGCAGCCTAGGGGACAGGGCCACCTCCTACGAGCAGTACTTC